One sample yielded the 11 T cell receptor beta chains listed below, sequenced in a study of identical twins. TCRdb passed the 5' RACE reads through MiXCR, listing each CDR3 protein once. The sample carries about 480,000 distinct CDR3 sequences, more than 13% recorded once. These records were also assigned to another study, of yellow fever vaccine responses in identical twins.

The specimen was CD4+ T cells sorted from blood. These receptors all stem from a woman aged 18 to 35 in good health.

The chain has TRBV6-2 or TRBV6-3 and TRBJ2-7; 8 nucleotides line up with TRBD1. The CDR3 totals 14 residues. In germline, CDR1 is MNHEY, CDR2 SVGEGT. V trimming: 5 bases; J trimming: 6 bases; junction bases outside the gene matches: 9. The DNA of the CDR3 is TGTGCCAGCAGTCGACAGGGGAGTTCTGTCGAGCAGTACTTC. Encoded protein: CASSRQGSSVEQYF.

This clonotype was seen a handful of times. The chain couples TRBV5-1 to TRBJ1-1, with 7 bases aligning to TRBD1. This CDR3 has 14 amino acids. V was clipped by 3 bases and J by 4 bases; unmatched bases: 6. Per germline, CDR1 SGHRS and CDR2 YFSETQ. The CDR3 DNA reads TGCGCCAGCAGCTCCAGACAGGGACCCACTGAAGCTTTCTTT. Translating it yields CASSSRQGPTEAFF.

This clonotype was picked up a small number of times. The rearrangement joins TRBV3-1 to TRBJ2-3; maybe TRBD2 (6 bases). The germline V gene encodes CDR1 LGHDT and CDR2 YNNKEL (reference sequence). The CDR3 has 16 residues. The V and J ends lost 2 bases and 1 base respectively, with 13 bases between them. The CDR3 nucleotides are TGTGCCAGCAGCCAATGGTTCGCTAGCGGCACAGATACGCAGTATTTT. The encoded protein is CASSQWFASGTDTQYF.

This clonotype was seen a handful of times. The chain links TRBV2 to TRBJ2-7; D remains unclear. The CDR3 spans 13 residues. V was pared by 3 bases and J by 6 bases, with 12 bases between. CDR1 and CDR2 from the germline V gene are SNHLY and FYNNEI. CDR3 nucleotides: TGTGCCAGCAGTGATTTTTTAACGGGCGAGCAGTACTTC. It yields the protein CASSDFLTGEQYF.

The CDR3 here is CATGEYGEQYF. The DNA for the CDR3 is TGTGCCACCGGGGAGTACGGGGAGCAGTACTTC. The chain employs TRBV28 and TRBJ2-7, with D perhaps TRBD2 (5 bases). From germline, CDR1 is MDHEN and CDR2 SYDVKM. Trimming cost V 10 bases and J 7 bases, with 14 bases left between them. CDR3 size: 11 residues.

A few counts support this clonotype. CDR3 in amino acids: CASSDPRGLETQYF. The CDR3 bases are TGTGCCAGCAGCGACCCCAGGGGGCTAGAGACCCAGTACTTC. V gene TRBV9 combines with J gene TRBJ2-5, with 8 bases aligning to TRBD1. V was pared by 3 bases and J by 4 bases, with 5 bases of the junction left unmatched. Germline V lookup: CDR1 SGDLS, CDR2 YYNGEE. The CDR3 extends over 14 amino acids.

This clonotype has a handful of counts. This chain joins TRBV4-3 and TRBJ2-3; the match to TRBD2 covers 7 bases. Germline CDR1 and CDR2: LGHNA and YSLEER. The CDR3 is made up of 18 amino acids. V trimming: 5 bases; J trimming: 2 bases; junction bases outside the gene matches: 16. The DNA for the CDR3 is TGCGCCAGCAGCACCCAGGGAGGGCTAGCGAGCCACACAGATACGCAGTATTTT. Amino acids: CASSTQGGLASHTDTQYF.

Written as DNA, the CDR3 is TGTGCCAGCCCGCCGGGAGGCAAAAGCACAGATACGCAGTATTTT. It is translated as CASPPGGKSTDTQYF. This chain uses TRBV28 with TRBJ2-3; 7 bases line up with TRBD2. The CDR3 totals 15 residues. CDR1 MDHEN and CDR2 SYDVKM come from the germline V gene. Trimming removed 8 bases from V and 0 bases from J; junction bases left unmatched: 8.

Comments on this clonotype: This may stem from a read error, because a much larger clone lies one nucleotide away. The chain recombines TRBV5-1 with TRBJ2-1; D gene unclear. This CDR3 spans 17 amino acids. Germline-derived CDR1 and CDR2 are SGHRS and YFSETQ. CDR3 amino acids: CTSSLGGSRSSYNEQFF. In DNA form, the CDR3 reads TGCACCAGCAGCTTGGGTGGGTCGAGGAGCTCCTACAATGAGCAGTTCTTC.

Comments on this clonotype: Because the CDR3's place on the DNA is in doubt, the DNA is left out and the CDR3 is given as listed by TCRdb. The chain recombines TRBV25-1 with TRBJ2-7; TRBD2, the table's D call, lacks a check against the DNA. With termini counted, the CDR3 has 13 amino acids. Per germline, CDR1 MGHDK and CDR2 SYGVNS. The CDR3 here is CASSTSGPREQYF.

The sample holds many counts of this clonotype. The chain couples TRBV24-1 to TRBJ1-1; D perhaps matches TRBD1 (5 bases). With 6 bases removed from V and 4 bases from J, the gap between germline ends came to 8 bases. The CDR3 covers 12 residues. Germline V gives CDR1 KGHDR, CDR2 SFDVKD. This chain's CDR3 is CATSRGGTEAFF. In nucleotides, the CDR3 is TGTGCCACCAGTCGGGGGGGCACTGAAGCTTTCTTT.